Below are 6 T cell receptor beta chains sequenced from a single sample in a study of blood T cell repertoires in COVID-19 (dated by TCRdb to the early 2020s). The library was prepared using the immunoSEQ multiplex PCR assay. Held by TCRdb, this immuneACCESS table contains in-frame sequences only and omits some clones. Under half of the omission traces to an unresolved V gene where checked; the cause of the rest is unknown. This sample comprises roughly 220,000 clones, 75% to 85% of them detected only once. The ten most abundant clones make up about 1.5% of the sample. The sequencing input was peripheral blood. Receptor source: a woman aged 40 to 55 who had recovered from COVID-19.

This clone was counted a single time. CDR3 sequence reads: CASSLAMGAIGELFF. DNA for the CDR3: TGTGCCAGCAGCTTGGCGATGGGGGCGATCGGGGAGCTGTTTTTT. The chain recombines TRBV5-5 with TRBJ2-2; a possible D gene is TRBD1 (6 bases). CDR1 is SGHKS, CDR2 YYEKEE, per germline (reference sequence). This CDR3 comprises 15 residues. The ends were cut back, 0 bases at V and 7 bases at J, with 13 bases in the middle.

The rearrangement links TRBV4-1 to TRBJ2-5, with 8 bases aligning to TRBD2. CDR3 length: 15 amino acids. Germline loops: CDR1 MGHRA, CDR2 YSYEKL. Unmatched junction bases numbered 7, after V lost 6 bases and J lost 1 base. Here the CDR3 reads CASSPIAGLQETQYF. In nucleotides, the CDR3 is TGCGCCAGCAGTCCAATAGCGGGGCTCCAAGAGACCCAGTACTTC.

The chain links TRBV25-1 to TRBJ1-2; the match to TRBD1 covers 9 bases. From germline, CDR1 is MGHDK and CDR2 SYGVNS. The CDR3 extends over 15 amino acids. V dropped 5 bases and J dropped 5; count of bases not matched to a gene: 9. DNA of the CDR3: TGTGCCAGCAGTACACCGGGACAGGGAGGATATGGCTACACCTTC. This encodes CASSTPGQGGYGYTF.

This clone was counted ten times or more. The chain joins TRBV12-3 or TRBV12-4 to TRBJ1-5; no definite D call. The CDR3 length is 13 residues. The germline V and J ends were trimmed by 5 bases and 4 bases, with 9 bases remaining between them. The DNA for the CDR3 is TGTGCCAGCAGTGTGGGCCTAAATCAGCCCCAGCATTTT. This gives the protein CASSVGLNQPQHF.

J is TRBJ2-1 and V is TRBV15; D is perhaps TRBD2 (6 bases). Trimming removed 0 bases at V and 9 bases at J, with 15 bases between. This CDR3 contains 15 residues. Germline V gene data show CDR1 as LNHNV and CDR2 as YYDKDF (reference sequence). CDR3 coding DNA: TGTGCCACCAGCAGAGATCTGGAGGGTTCGGGTGAGCAGTTCTTC. Amino acid sequence: CATSRDLEGSGEQFF. Supplemented by reference TRBV15 and TRBJ2-1, the full variable domain reads DAMVIQNPRYQVTQFGKPVTLSCSQTLNHNVMYWYQQKSSQAPKLLFHYYDKDFNNEADTPDNFQSRRPNTSFCFLDIRSPGLGDTAMYLCATSRDLEGSGEQFFGPGTRLTVL.

V is TRBV19 and J is TRBJ1-5; D might be TRBD1 (5 bases). The CDR3 totals 15 residues. CDR1 and CDR2 from the germline V gene are LNHDA and SQIVND (reference sequence). V lost 3 bases, J lost 3 bases, and 12 bases lay in between. CDR3 in DNA: TGTGCCAGTAGTATGGGGCAGGTTTACAATCAGCCCCAGCATTTT. It is translated as CASSMGQVYNQPQHF. The variable domain in full, completed from reference TRBV19 and TRBJ1-5, reads DGGITQSPKYLFRKEGQNVTLSCEQNLNHDAMYWYRQDPGQGLRLIYYSQIVNDFQKGDIAEGYSVSREKKESFPLTVTSAQKNPTAFYLCASSMGQVYNQPQHFGDGTRLSIL.